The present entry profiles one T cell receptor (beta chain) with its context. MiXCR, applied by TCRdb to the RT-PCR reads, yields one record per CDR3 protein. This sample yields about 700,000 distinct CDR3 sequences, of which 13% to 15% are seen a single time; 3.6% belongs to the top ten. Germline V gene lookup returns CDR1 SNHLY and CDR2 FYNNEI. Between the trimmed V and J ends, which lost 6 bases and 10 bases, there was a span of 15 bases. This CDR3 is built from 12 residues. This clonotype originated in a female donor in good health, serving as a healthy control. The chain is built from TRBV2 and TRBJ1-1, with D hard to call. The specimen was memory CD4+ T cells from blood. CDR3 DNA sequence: TGTGCCAGCAGATTTCCCCCGGACGCAGCTTTCTTT. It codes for CASRFPPDAAFF.